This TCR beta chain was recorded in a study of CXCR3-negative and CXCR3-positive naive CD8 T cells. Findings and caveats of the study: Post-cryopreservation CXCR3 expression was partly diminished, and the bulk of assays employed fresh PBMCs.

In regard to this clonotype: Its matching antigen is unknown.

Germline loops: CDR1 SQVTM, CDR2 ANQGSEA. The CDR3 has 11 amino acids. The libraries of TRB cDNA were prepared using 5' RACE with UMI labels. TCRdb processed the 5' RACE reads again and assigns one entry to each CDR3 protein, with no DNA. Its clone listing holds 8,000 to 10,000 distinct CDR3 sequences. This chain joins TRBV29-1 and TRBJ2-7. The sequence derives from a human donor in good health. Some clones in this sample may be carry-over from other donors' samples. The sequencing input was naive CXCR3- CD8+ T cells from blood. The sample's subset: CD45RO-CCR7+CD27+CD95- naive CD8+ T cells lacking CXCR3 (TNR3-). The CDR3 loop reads CSVELGYEQYF.